The 21 T cell receptor beta chains presented below share a single source sample, sequenced in a study of T cell responses to AZD1222 COVID-19 vaccine. Assay: immunoSEQ multiplex PCR; the TCRdb copy retains only in-frame clones and omits some. Among 100,000 to 120,000 clones, 70% to 90% were seen once, and the ten largest hold about 3.3%. The sample was peripheral blood, taken on day 0 of AZD1222 vaccination. The receptors shown here come from an adult in good health.

The CDR3, as DNA: TGTGCCAGTAGTCTTTACCGACAGGGGAGCTCCTACAATGAGCAGTTCTTC. Translated: CASSLYRQGSSYNEQFF. The J gene is TRBJ2-1, the V gene TRBV19, with TRBD1 matching 8 bases. Unmatched junction bases numbered 9, after V lost 5 bases and J lost 0 bases. The CDR3 extends over 17 amino acids. CDR1 and CDR2 (germline): LNHDA, SQIVND (reference sequence). The full variable domain, in which reference TRBV19 and TRBJ2-1 provide the parts outside the CDR3, is DGGITQSPKYLFRKEGQNVTLSCEQNLNHDAMYWYRQDPGQGLRLIYYSQIVNDFQKGDIAEGYSVSREKKESFPLTVTSAQKNPTAFYLCASSLYRQGSSYNEQFFGPGTRLTVL.

The rearrangement uses TRBV6-6 and TRBJ1-1, with 9 bases aligning to TRBD1. With V trimmed by 5 bases and J by 1 base, 14 bases remained unmatched. CDR1 is MNHNY, CDR2 SVGAGI, per germline (reference sequence). The CDR3 loop spans 18 amino acids. The CDR3: CASSRGVPGQGQNTEAFF. In nucleotides, the CDR3 is TGTGCCAGCAGTCGGGGTGTCCCGGGACAGGGTCAGAACACTGAAGCTTTCTTT.

The genes are TRBV19 and TRBJ1-1; D not certain. The CDR3 extends over 13 amino acids. V gave up 5 bases and J gave up 4 bases, with 11 bases separating them. The germline CDR1 and CDR2 sequences are LNHDA and SQIVND (reference sequence). Here the CDR3 DNA reads TGTGCCAGTAGTTCCCGTCGGGCCACTGAAGCTTTCTTT. Its translation is CASSSRRATEAFF.

The CDR3 nucleotides are TGTGCCAGCAGGTTTAACACCGGGGAGCTGTTTTTT. Translated, it gives CASRFNTGELFF. The rearrangement links TRBV28 to TRBJ2-2; D gene ambiguous. V lost 6 bases and J lost 2, with 4 bases in between. The CDR3 sequence is 12 residues long. The germline V gene has CDR1 MDHEN and CDR2 SYDVKM.

This clone was observed a single time. The chain couples TRBV30 to TRBJ2-5; 9 bases line up with TRBD2. The length of the CDR3 is 14 residues. CDR1 is GTSNPN and CDR2 is SVGIG in the germline V gene (reference sequence). J lost 4 bases, V lost 4 bases, and 7 bases had no gene match. The CDR3 region has the DNA TGTGCCTGGATGTTGCGGGGGGGCCTAGAGACCCAGTACTTC. It codes for CAWMLRGGLETQYF.

The chain recombines TRBV7-3 with TRBJ2-7, with 11 bases that match TRBD2. Germline CDR1 reads SGHTA; CDR2 reads FQGTGA. This CDR3 contains 15 residues. After removal of 1 base from V and 7 bases from J, the junction contained 6 bases not matched to a gene. CDR3 DNA sequence: TGTGCCAGCAGCTTAATTCCACTAGCGGGGGTGGAGCAGTACTTC. Protein sequence: CASSLIPLAGVEQYF. The full variable domain, in which reference TRBV7-3 and TRBJ2-7 provide the parts outside the CDR3, is GAGVSQTPSNKVTEKGKYVELRCDPISGHTALYWYRQSLGQGPEFLIYFQGTGAADDSGLPNDRFFAVRPEGSVSTLKIQRTERGDSAVYLCASSLIPLAGVEQYFGPGTRLTVT.

The gene calls are TRBV3-1 (or the pseudogene TRBV3-2) and TRBJ1-5; D uncertain. The germline V gene encodes CDR1 LGHDT and CDR2 YNNKEL (reference sequence). Trimming shortened V by 0 bases and J by 5 bases, and 5 bases separated the two germline ends. The CDR3 is made up of 13 amino acids. DNA for the CDR3: TGTGCCAGCAGCCAAGAACGAGATCAGCCCCAGCATTTT. Translation: CASSQERDQPQHF.

V is TRBV19 and J is TRBJ2-1, with 10 bases aligning to TRBD1. V lost 5 bases to trimming and J lost 6 bases; unmatched junction nucleotides: 10. The CDR3 covers 16 residues. Germline CDR1 is LNHDA and CDR2 is SQIVND (reference sequence). CDR3 in amino acids: CASSDRGTGVINEQFF. Here the CDR3 DNA reads TGTGCCAGTAGTGACCGTGGGACAGGGGTCATCAATGAGCAGTTCTTC. The full variable domain, rest sourced from reference TRBV19 and TRBJ2-1, is DGGITQSPKYLFRKEGQNVTLSCEQNLNHDAMYWYRQDPGQGLRLIYYSQIVNDFQKGDIAEGYSVSREKKESFPLTVTSAQKNPTAFYLCASSDRGTGVINEQFFGPGTRLTVL.

CDR3 nucleotides: TGTGCCAGCAGCATCGGGAAAGGTAGCTACGAGCAGTACTTC. Its protein is CASSIGKGSYEQYF. The chain carries TRBV9 and TRBJ2-7, with a weak D call TRBD2 (5 bases). V shed 4 bases and J shed 3 bases, with 14 bases lying between them. Germline lookup yields CDR1 SGDLS and CDR2 YYNGEE. This CDR3 region has 14 residues. Drawing the rest from reference TRBV9 and TRBJ2-7, the complete variable domain is DSGVTQTPKHLITATGQRVTLRCSPRSGDLSVYWYQQSLDQGLQFLIQYYNGEERAKGNILERFSAQQFPDLHSELNLSSLELGDSALYFCASSIGKGSYEQYFGPGTRLTVT.

This clone came up once. The chain carries TRBV19 and TRBJ1-5; D is ambiguous. Trimming pared 1 base from V and 3 bases from J, leaving 10 bases between. Germline CDR1 LNHDA, CDR2 SQIVND (reference sequence). This CDR3 spans 15 amino acids. In nucleotides, the CDR3 is TGTGCCAGTAGTATAGGCCAGGTTTACAATCAGCCCCAGCATTTT. Protein: CASSIGQVYNQPQHF.

In DNA form, the CDR3 reads TGTGCCAGCAGTTCCGCCGGGACAGGGAGTCAGCCCCAGCATTTT. Its protein product is CASSSAGTGSQPQHF. The V call is TRBV6-2 or TRBV6-3, the J call TRBJ1-5; 9 positions agree with TRBD1. The junction had 7 bases not matched to a gene; V was cut back by 4 bases and J by 6 bases. CDR3 length equals 15 residues. Germline CDR1 reads MNHEY; CDR2 reads SVGEGT.

This chain links TRBV6-4 with TRBJ2-2, with TRBD1 matching over 7 bases. The CDR3 runs to 15 residues. The germline V gene has CDR1 MRHNA and CDR2 SNTAGT. V was pared by 3 bases and J by 0 bases, with 1 base of the junction left unmatched. In nucleotides, the CDR3 is TGTGCCAGCAGTGAAGGGACAGCGAACACCGGGGAGCTGTTTTTT. Translated, it gives CASSEGTANTGELFF.

The chain links TRBV5-4 to TRBJ2-5, with a possible D match to TRBD1 (6 bases). Trimming left V 2 bases short and J 3 bases short, with 8 bases between. Germline CDR1 is SGHNT and CDR2 is YYREEE (reference sequence). The CDR3 is made up of 13 amino acids. DNA of the CDR3: TGTGCCAGCAGCTTCACAGGGAAAGAGACCCAGTACTTC. This translates into CASSFTGKETQYF.

This rearrangement joins TRBV7-3 to TRBJ1-1; D not certain. CDR3 length equals 14 residues. The germline gives CDR1 SGHTA, CDR2 FQGTGA. Trimming cost V 6 bases and J 4 bases, with 15 bases left between them. The CDR3: CASRPGLDGTEAFF. CDR3 sequence (DNA): TGTGCCAGCAGACCGGGGTTAGACGGCACTGAAGCTTTCTTT.

The rearrangement joins TRBV18 to TRBJ1-2; 7 bases agree with TRBD1. The germline gives CDR1 KGHSH, CDR2 LQKENI. The ends lost 0 bases at V and 7 bases at J; junction bases unmatched: 5. The CDR3 is 14 amino acids. CDR3 nucleotide sequence: TGTGCCAGCTCACCACCTAACAGGGGAGGTGGCTACACCTTC. This sequence encodes CASSPPNRGGGYTF.

The rearrangement uses TRBV27 and TRBJ1-2; D remains ambiguous. V shed 5 bases and J shed 12 bases, with 31 bases lying between them. CDR1 is MNHEY, CDR2 SMNVEV, per germline (reference sequence). This CDR3 region has 17 residues. DNA for the CDR3: TGTGCCAGCAGTCCCGGGTTCTATGTGGCTTCGTCTGTGGTGAACACCTTC. Its translation is CASSPGFYVASSVVNTF.

This chain connects TRBV6-5 to TRBJ2-7, with 7 positions matching TRBD2. There are 14 residues in the CDR3. Germline CDR1 and CDR2: MNHEY and SVGAGI. V was clipped by 5 bases and J by 0 bases; unmatched bases: 4. The CDR3 sequence is CASSPTSTSYEQYF. The CDR3 coding sequence is TGTGCCAGCAGTCCGACTAGCACCTCCTACGAGCAGTACTTC.

The CDR3 DNA follows: TGTGCCAGCTCACCACAGGTCGGGGGAGGGACCACTGAAGCTTTCTTT. Residues: CASSPQVGGGTTEAFF. This chain links TRBV18 with TRBJ1-1; a possible D gene is TRBD1 (5 bases). The CDR3 totals 16 residues. Trimming shortened V by 1 base and J by 4 bases, and 16 bases separated the two germline ends. Germline V gives CDR1 KGHSH, CDR2 LQKENI.

Concerning this clone: One junction end does not reproduce the germline sequence, and a read error may be involved. J is TRBJ2-5 and V is TRBV6-5; D is unresolved. This CDR3 comprises 12 residues. Germline CDR1 and CDR2: MNHEY and SVGAGI. In DNA, the CDR3 is TGTGCCAGCAGTAACTCTCGGGAGACCCAGTACTTC. This gives the protein CASSNSRETQYF.

This clone showed up many times. The V gene is TRBV7-3, the J gene TRBJ2-1; no firm D call. From germline, CDR1 is SGHTA and CDR2 FQGTGA. This CDR3 is 13 amino acids long. V was pared by 2 bases and J by 6 bases, with 8 bases between. CDR3 DNA sequence: TGTGCCAGCAGCTTATGGCCAGGCAATGAGCAGTTCTTC. Translating it yields CASSLWPGNEQFF.

This rearrangement joins TRBV9 to TRBJ2-7; the D call may be TRBD1 or TRBD2 (5 bases each). The CDR3 extends over 15 amino acids. Germline-derived CDR1 and CDR2 are SGDLS and YYNGEE. V gave up 0 bases and J gave up 4 bases, with 14 bases separating them. CDR3 coding DNA: TGTGCCAGCAGCGTAGATGGGGGTTCCCCTTACGAGCAGTACTTC. Its protein product is CASSVDGGSPYEQYF.